The 29 T cell receptor beta chains reported below all come from one sample, sequenced in a study of beta chain features in type 1 diabetes. Broader study findings: Type 1 diabetes patients had moderately but significantly shorter TCRB CDR3s in all four CD4+ subsets.

For these receptors, no antigen is known. As every portion of the isolated RNA was reverse transcribed, the sequencing read expressed TCRB transcripts. TCRdb keeps only in-frame clones here, not all; method: immunoSEQ multiplex PCR. The sample carries roughly 700,000 clones, 13% recorded once. The sample comprised naive CD4+ T cells from blood. Receptors were obtained from a young man with type 1 diabetes.

The gene calls are TRBV28 and TRBJ2-5, with D perhaps matching TRBD2 (6 bases). The germline V and J ends were trimmed by 5 bases and 9 bases, with 19 bases remaining between them. Germline V gives CDR1 MDHEN, CDR2 SYDVKM. The CDR3 consists of 14 residues. The DNA for the CDR3 is TGTGCCAGCAGTCTCCCGGGAGCTACGTGGTCCCAGTACTTC. It is translated as CASSLPGATWSQYF.

This clone was observed a few times. The chain recombines TRBV5-1 with TRBJ2-7; D is unresolved. Germline V gene lookup returns CDR1 SGHRS and CDR2 YFSETQ. This CDR3 is 13 amino acids long. Trimming removed 2 bases at V and 7 bases at J, with 13 bases between. The CDR3 spells CASSFSDGLEQYF. CDR3 nucleotides: TGCGCCAGCAGCTTCTCTGACGGCCTAGAGCAGTACTTC.

The chain is built from TRBV18 and TRBJ2-5, with 10 bases that match TRBD1. The V gene end was trimmed by 3 bases and the J gene end by 5 bases; junction bases not matched to a gene: 3. This CDR3 contains 14 residues. Germline V gene lookup returns CDR1 KGHSH and CDR2 LQKENI. The CDR3 region is CASSPPGQGETQYF. CDR3 nucleotides: TGTGCCAGCTCACCTCCGGGACAGGGGGAGACCCAGTACTTC. The full variable domain, with the rest looked up from reference TRBV18 and TRBJ2-5, is NAGVMQNPRHLVRRRGQEARLRCSPMKGHSHVYWYRQLPEEGLKFMVYLQKENIIDESGMPKERFSAEFPKEGPSILRIQQVVRGDSAAYFCASSPPGQGETQYFGPGTRLLVL.

This clone was observed a handful of times. The rearrangement uses TRBV7-9 and TRBJ2-7; 7 positions match TRBD1. With 5 bases clipped from V and 2 bases from J, the junction kept 6 bases outside the gene matches. CDR1 and CDR2 from the germline V gene are SEHNR and FQNEAQ (reference sequence). This CDR3 has 14 amino acids. The CDR3 spells CASSPPGQPYEQYF. The CDR3 DNA sequence: TGTGCCAGCAGCCCCCCGGGACAGCCCTACGAGCAGTACTTC.

This clone was counted a few times. The chain recombines TRBV2 with TRBJ1-5; a weak D match, TRBD1 (6 bases). The CDR3 extends over 13 amino acids. V was cut by 6 bases and J by 5 bases, with 11 bases left in between. Germline V lookup: CDR1 SNHLY, CDR2 FYNNEI. CDR3 nucleotide sequence: TGTGCCAGCAGGGCCGAGGGGGATCAGCCCCAGCATTTT. It yields the protein CASRAEGDQPQHF. The whole variable domain, remainder taken from reference TRBV2 and TRBJ1-5, is EPEVTQTPSHQVTQMGQEVILRCVPISNHLYFYWYRQILGQKVEFLVSFYNNEISEKSEIFDDQFSVERPDGSNFTLKIRSTKLEDSAMYFCASRAEGDQPQHFGDGTRLSIL.

The J gene is TRBJ2-3, the V gene TRBV4-1, with D tentatively TRBD1 or TRBD2 (5 bases each). Germline V gene lookup returns CDR1 MGHRA and CDR2 YSYEKL. The V gene lost 3 bases and the J gene lost 3 bases, with 16 bases spanning the gap. CDR3 size: 16 residues. Written as DNA, the CDR3 is TGCGCCAGCAGCCACCCTCGGGGCAACCCGACAGATACGCAGTATTTT. Its protein is CASSHPRGNPTDTQYF.

The chain couples TRBV19 to TRBJ2-5; TRBD1 is a possible D gene (5 bases). Trimming removed 6 bases at V and 1 base at J, with 15 bases between. CDR1 is LNHDA, CDR2 SQIVND, per germline (reference sequence). The CDR3 has 15 amino acids. CDR3 protein: CASRPRVGVQETQYF. The CDR3 DNA reads TGTGCCAGTAGACCCAGGGTCGGAGTCCAAGAGACCCAGTACTTC.

This clone was recorded a few times. The chain uses TRBV10-3 and TRBJ2-7; 9 bases agree with TRBD1. This CDR3 spans 15 amino acids. CDR1 is ENHRY and CDR2 is SYGVKD in the germline V gene. The ends lost 3 bases at V and 4 bases at J; junction bases unmatched: 7. The CDR3 protein is CAISDLGQGAYEQYF. Here the CDR3 DNA reads TGTGCCATCAGTGACCTGGGACAGGGAGCGTACGAGCAGTACTTC.

This clone was found a few times. The chain carries TRBV7-9 and TRBJ2-7; tentative D call: TRBD2 (5 bases). CDR1 is SEHNR, CDR2 FQNEAQ, per germline (reference sequence). With 5 bases removed from V and 4 bases from J, the gap between germline ends came to 12 bases. The CDR3 has 13 amino acids. This CDR3 reads CASSRGNPYEQYF. For the CDR3, the DNA is TGTGCCAGCAGCCGGGGAAACCCTTACGAGCAGTACTTC.

This clone was seen a few times. The V gene is TRBV5-1, the J gene TRBJ2-5; 10 nucleotides match TRBD1. The germline gives CDR1 SGHRS, CDR2 YFSETQ. The CDR3 sequence is 16 residues long. The V segment lost 0 bases and the J segment 2 bases; nucleotides outside the gene matches: 4. The CDR3 here is CASSLADRGMQETQYF. The CDR3 DNA sequence: TGCGCCAGCAGCTTGGCGGACAGGGGGATGCAAGAGACCCAGTACTTC.

CDR3 loop: CASSLGGGLSSYEQYF. CDR3 coding DNA: TGTGCCAGCAGCTTAGGCGGGGGCCTCAGCTCCTACGAGCAGTACTTC. The chain carries TRBV7-2 and TRBJ2-7, with D perhaps matching TRBD2 (7 bases). The CDR3 sequence is 16 residues long. From germline, CDR1 is SGHTA and CDR2 FQGNSA. Deletions cut 1 base from V and 0 bases from J, with 13 bases between. The variable domain in full, completed from reference TRBV7-2 and TRBJ2-7, reads GAGVSQSPSNKVTEKGKDVELRCDPISGHTALYWYRQSLGQGLEFLIYFQGNSAPDKSGLPSDRFSAERTGGSVSTLTIQRTQQEDSAVYLCASSLGGGLSSYEQYFGPGTRLTVT.

The chain links TRBV5-4 to TRBJ2-6, with 11 nucleotides matching TRBD1. Per the germline V gene, CDR1 is SGHNT and CDR2 is YYREEE (reference sequence). The V segment lost 4 bases and the J segment 0 bases; nucleotides outside the gene matches: 6. This CDR3 contains 18 residues. The CDR3 coding sequence is TGTGCCAGCAGCCTGGACAGGGGGCAAGTCTCTGGGGCCAACGTCCTGACTTTC. Translation: CASSLDRGQVSGANVLTF.

This clone was counted a few times. The CDR3 loop reads CASSQGSGGPAFNEQFF. In DNA, the CDR3 is TGCGCCAGCAGCCAAGGCTCCGGGGGGCCGGCCTTCAATGAGCAGTTCTTC. The V and J genes are TRBV4-1 and TRBJ2-1; D is perhaps TRBD2 (7 bases). Between the trimmed V and J ends, which lost 1 base and 6 bases, there was a span of 19 bases. The germline V gene encodes CDR1 MGHRA and CDR2 YSYEKL. The CDR3 has 17 amino acids.

This chain uses TRBV9 with TRBJ2-6, with D perhaps matching TRBD1 (6 bases). The CDR3 contains 16 residues. The ends were cut back, 5 bases at V and 0 bases at J, with 12 bases in the middle. Germline CDR1 is SGDLS and CDR2 is YYNGEE. Here the CDR3 DNA reads TGTGCCAGCAGGGGGACACCGTCCTCTGGGGCCAACGTCCTGACTTTC. This sequence encodes CASRGTPSSGANVLTF.

Only a few counts were recorded for this clone. V is TRBV4-1 and J is TRBJ1-4; 7 positions agree with TRBD1. In germline, CDR1 is MGHRA, CDR2 YSYEKL. J gave up 5 bases and V 1 base, and 4 bases lay outside the gene matches. This CDR3 is 15 amino acids long. CDR3 in amino acids: CASSQGDRENEKLFF. The DNA of the CDR3 is TGCGCCAGCAGCCAAGGGGACAGAGAAAATGAAAAACTGTTTTTT.

The chain links TRBV7-9 to TRBJ2-1; 9 bases fit TRBD2. The CDR3 is 16 residues long. Germline assignment: CDR1 SEHNR and CDR2 FQNEAQ (reference sequence). Trimming cost V 5 bases and J 3 bases; bases outside gene matches: 8. Here the CDR3 reads CASSPPVAGVYNEQFF. The CDR3 nucleotides read TGTGCCAGCAGCCCCCCGGTAGCGGGGGTCTACAATGAGCAGTTCTTC. The whole variable domain, filled in from reference TRBV7-9 and TRBJ2-1, reads DTGVSQNPRHKITKRGQNVTFRCDPISEHNRLYWYRQTLGQGPEFLTYFQNEAQLEKSRLLSDRFSAERPKGSFSTLEIQRTEQGDSAMYLCASSPPVAGVYNEQFFGPGTRLTVL.

The chain joins TRBV10-3 to TRBJ1-6; 8 positions match TRBD1. The CDR3 runs to 15 residues. Germline trimming cut 2 bases from V and 8 bases from J; bases unmatched to any gene: 5. The germline V gene encodes CDR1 ENHRY and CDR2 SYGVKD. The CDR3 protein is CAISEGQGGHSPLHF. In DNA form, the CDR3 reads TGTGCCATCAGTGAGGGACAGGGTGGGCATTCACCCCTCCACTTT.

The chain couples TRBV6-5 to TRBJ1-6; TRBD1 aligns across 8 bases. Germline lookup yields CDR1 MNHEY and CDR2 SVGAGI. Trimming removed 6 bases from V and 7 bases from J; junction bases left unmatched: 5. The CDR3 contains 14 residues. This CDR3 reads CASSKTGDNSPLHF. CDR3 sequence (DNA): TGTGCCAGCAGCAAGACAGGGGACAATTCACCCCTCCACTTT.

This clone was recorded a few times. The V gene is TRBV6-5, the J gene TRBJ2-5; no clear D. CDR1 is MNHEY and CDR2 is SVGAGI in the germline V gene. The CDR3 has 12 residues. V was shortened by 5 bases and J by 4 bases, with 8 bases between the two germline ends. The CDR3 bases are TGTGCCAGCAGTCCCGCCTCAGAGACCCAGTACTTC. Translation gives CASSPASETQYF.

Concerning this clone: Other DNA sequences in the same sample also yield this CDR3. This rearrangement joins TRBV2 to TRBJ2-3; D is unresolved. Germline CDR1 is SNHLY and CDR2 is FYNNEI. CDR3 length: 12 residues. The V and J ends lost 6 bases and 2 bases respectively, with 6 bases between them. CDR3 residues: CASRANTDTQYF. DNA for the CDR3: TGTGCCAGCAGAGCAAACACAGATACGCAGTATTTT.

The V gene is TRBV19, the J gene TRBJ2-4; the D gene is possibly TRBD1 (6 bases). V was trimmed by 5 bases and J by 5 bases, leaving 16 bases between them. The CDR3 length is 15 residues. CDR1 LNHDA and CDR2 SQIVND come from the germline V gene (reference sequence). Here the CDR3 reads CASSAFKGGQNIQYF. In DNA, the CDR3 is TGTGCCAGTAGTGCTTTCAAAGGGGGACAAAACATTCAGTACTTC.

V usage is TRBV11-2 and J usage is TRBJ2-7, with 12 bases aligning to TRBD2. This CDR3 comprises 15 residues. V was clipped by 4 bases and J by 3 bases; unmatched bases: 4. CDR1 and CDR2 (germline): SGHAT, FQNNGV. The CDR3 protein is CASSWTSGALYEQYF. CDR3 bases: TGTGCCAGCAGCTGGACTAGCGGGGCTCTCTACGAGCAGTACTTC.

This clone was counted only a few times. V gene TRBV30 combines with J gene TRBJ2-7; no clear D gene. CDR1 and CDR2 (germline): GTSNPN, SVGIG (reference sequence). The CDR3 contains 15 residues. The V gene lost 3 bases and the J gene lost 1 base, with 16 bases spanning the gap. The CDR3 DNA follows: TGTGCCTGGAGGCATCCCGGTGCGGCTTCCTACGAGCAGTACTTC. This encodes CAWRHPGAASYEQYF.

The rearrangement joins TRBV9 to TRBJ1-5; D may be TRBD1 (5 bases). In germline, CDR1 is SGDLS, CDR2 YYNGEE. The germline V and J ends were trimmed by 0 bases and 9 bases, with 16 bases remaining between them. This CDR3 has 15 amino acids. The CDR3 DNA reads as TGTGCCAGCAGCGTAGGAGGGACCGATGATCTGCCCCAGCATTTT. It yields the protein CASSVGGTDDLPQHF. The entire variable domain, with the rest obtained from reference TRBV9 and TRBJ1-5, is as follows: DSGVTQTPKHLITATGQRVTLRCSPRSGDLSVYWYQQSLDQGLQFLIQYYNGEERAKGNILERFSAQQFPDLHSELNLSSLELGDSALYFCASSVGGTDDLPQHFGDGTRLSIL.

This clone was counted a few times. The chain carries TRBV7-8 and TRBJ1-1; 7 positions match TRBD1. The CDR3 is 16 amino acids. Looked up from germline, CDR1 is SGHVS and CDR2 is FQNEAQ. After removal of 2 bases from V and 5 bases from J, the junction contained 11 bases not matched to a gene. CDR3: CASSLHQGEELTEAFF. The CDR3 DNA is TGTGCCAGCAGCTTACATCAGGGGGAGGAACTAACTGAAGCTTTCTTT.

The chain is built from TRBV30 and TRBJ1-6; 7 bases align to TRBD1. The CDR3 has 14 residues. V dropped 2 bases and J dropped 7; count of bases not matched to a gene: 5. From germline, CDR1 is GTSNPN and CDR2 SVGIG (reference sequence). CDR3 bases: TGTGCCTGGAGTCTGACAGGGCGGAATTCACCCCTCCACTTT. Protein product: CAWSLTGRNSPLHF.

In this sample, this clone turned up a few times. The rearrangement uses TRBV10-3 and TRBJ2-5, with 11 bases aligning to TRBD2. The V gene end was trimmed by 8 bases and the J gene end by 2 bases; junction bases not matched to a gene: 10. The V gene's germline CDR1 is ENHRY and CDR2 SYGVKD. The CDR3 runs to 16 residues. Here the CDR3 reads CAIGSGGALAQETQYF. CDR3 sequence (DNA): TGTGCCATCGGTAGCGGGGGGGCCCTCGCGCAAGAGACCCAGTACTTC.

This clone was recorded a few times. The V call is TRBV4-2, the J call TRBJ2-2; D gene unclear. The CDR3 extends over 14 amino acids. Per germline, CDR1 LGHNA and CDR2 YNFKEQ. The germline V and J ends were trimmed by 0 bases and 2 bases, with 4 bases remaining between them. The chain's CDR3 is CASSQELNTGELFF. The CDR3 DNA follows: TGTGCCAGCAGCCAAGAACTCAACACCGGGGAGCTGTTTTTT.

This chain uses TRBV18 with TRBJ2-5, with 7 bases identical to TRBD2. The V and J ends lost 3 bases and 3 bases, in that order; junction bases with no gene match: 4. CDR3 size: 14 residues. Germline CDR1 reads KGHSH; CDR2 reads LQKENI. CDR3 bases: TGTGCCAGCTCACCCGGGACTAAGGAAGAGACCCAGTACTTC. Translation gives CASSPGTKEETQYF.